Each of the 28 T cell receptor beta chains below was sequenced from the same sample in a study of T cell responses to AZD1222 COVID-19 vaccine. TCRdb's table, derived via immunoSEQ multiplex PCR, lists solely in-frame clones and lacks some. The sample holds about 120,000 clones; 70% to 90% are singletons and the top ten take about 9.4%. Here the sequenced sample was peripheral blood, taken on day 0 of AZD1222 vaccination. These receptors were obtained from an adult in good health.

V and J are TRBV19 and TRBJ1-1, with 10 nucleotides matching TRBD1. The CDR3 consists of 15 residues. CDR1 LNHDA and CDR2 SQIVND come from the germline V gene (reference sequence). V lost 7 bases, J lost 0 bases, and 5 bases stayed unmatched. In DNA, the CDR3 is TGTGCCAGTAAGGGGACAGGGGATATGAACACTGAAGCTTTCTTT. It codes for CASKGTGDMNTEAFF.

This chain connects TRBV7-8 to TRBJ2-7; maybe TRBD1 (6 bases). V lost 3 bases and J 5 bases, leaving 8 bases between the germline ends. Germline CDR1 reads SGHVS; CDR2 reads FQNEAQ. The CDR3 length is 12 residues. CDR3 sequence reads: CASSFRGNEQYF. The CDR3 DNA reads as TGTGCCAGCAGCTTCAGGGGCAACGAGCAGTACTTC. Variable domain in full (rest from reference TRBV7-8 and TRBJ2-7): GAGVSQSPRYKVAKRGQDVALRCDPISGHVSLFWYQQALGQGPEFLTYFQNEAQLDKSGLPSDRFFAERPEGSVSTLKIQRTQQEDSAVYLCASSFRGNEQYFGPGTRLTVT.

The V call is TRBV18, the J call TRBJ2-1, with D perhaps being TRBD1 or TRBD2 (5 bases each). V dropped 3 bases and J dropped 5 bases, with 11 bases sitting between them. Per germline, CDR1 KGHSH and CDR2 LQKENI. This CDR3 is 14 amino acids long. The CDR3 sequence: CASSPGVNNNEQFF. The DNA for the CDR3 is TGTGCCAGCTCACCGGGGGTCAATAACAATGAGCAGTTCTTC. Based on the CDR3 plus reference TRBV18 and TRBJ2-1, the full variable domain is NAGVMQNPRHLVRRRGQEARLRCSPMKGHSHVYWYRQLPEEGLKFMVYLQKENIIDESGMPKERFSAEFPKEGPSILRIQQVVRGDSAAYFCASSPGVNNNEQFFGPGTRLTVL.

CDR3 nucleotides: TGTGCCACCAGTGATTTAACTAGCGGGAGTGATACGCAGTATTTT. Translating gives CATSDLTSGSDTQYF. The gene calls are TRBV24-1 and TRBJ2-3; 11 bases are a match to TRBD2. The CDR3 length is 15 residues. Germline CDR1 reads KGHDR; CDR2 reads SFDVKD. V shed 1 base and J 6 bases; nucleotides not matched to a gene: 2.

V is TRBV24-1 and J is TRBJ2-1, with D possibly being TRBD1 or TRBD2 (5 bases each). The CDR3 is made up of 16 amino acids. Deletions cut 1 base from V and 6 bases from J, with 15 bases between. Germline V lookup: CDR1 KGHDR, CDR2 SFDVKD. The CDR3 sequence is CATSDFVAGAVNEQFF. The CDR3 DNA follows: TGTGCCACCAGTGATTTTGTTGCCGGGGCGGTCAATGAGCAGTTCTTC.

The V gene is TRBV27, the J gene TRBJ1-3; D may be TRBD1 (5 bases). Germline CDR1 MNHEY, CDR2 SMNVEV (reference sequence). V lost 5 bases to trimming and J lost 2 bases, with 10 bases between them. The CDR3 consists of 14 residues. The CDR3 nucleotides read TGTGCCAGCAGTCCGGGGGTGGCTGGAAACACCATATATTTT. Translating gives CASSPGVAGNTIYF.

This chain links TRBV19 with TRBJ2-7, with D perhaps matching TRBD1 (6 bases). V was trimmed by 0 bases and J by 6 bases, leaving 15 bases between them. This CDR3 region has 15 residues. The germline V gene has CDR1 LNHDA and CDR2 SQIVND (reference sequence). The CDR3 region is CASSIEGRGFSEQYF. The CDR3 DNA reads as TGTGCCAGTAGTATAGAAGGCAGGGGTTTCAGCGAGCAGTACTTC.

This clone is a singleton in its sample. The chain couples TRBV7-9 to TRBJ2-1, with D unclear. The CDR3 consists of 15 residues. Germline V gene sequence: CDR1 SEHNR, CDR2 FQNEAQ (reference sequence). V was trimmed by 6 bases and J by 7 bases, leaving 19 bases between them. The CDR3 loop is CASSTGGVQWNEQFF. For the CDR3, the DNA is TGTGCCAGCAGTACCGGTGGGGTCCAATGGAATGAGCAGTTCTTC.

The chain recombines TRBV21-1 with TRBJ2-7; TRBD1, the table's D call, lacks a check against the DNA. TRBV21-1 is a recognized pseudogene. The CDR3 is 15 amino acids. The CDR3 coding sequence is TGTGCCAGCAGCTTCTTTCGGGACAGGGATTTCGAGCAGTACTTC. Its protein is CASSFFRDRDFEQYF.

The chain carries TRBV19 and TRBJ2-1; D is unresolved. V lost 5 bases and J 3 bases, leaving 8 bases between the germline ends. The CDR3 sequence is 13 residues long. The V gene's germline CDR1 is LNHDA and CDR2 SQIVND (reference sequence). The CDR3, as DNA: TGTGCCAGTAGTCCTCGCGGCTACAATGAGCAGTTCTTC. It is translated as CASSPRGYNEQFF. Filled out from reference TRBV19 and TRBJ2-1, the complete variable domain reads DGGITQSPKYLFRKEGQNVTLSCEQNLNHDAMYWYRQDPGQGLRLIYYSQIVNDFQKGDIAEGYSVSREKKESFPLTVTSAQKNPTAFYLCASSPRGYNEQFFGPGTRLTVL.

The V call is TRBV28, the J call TRBJ1-6; D is unclear. V gave up 5 bases and J gave up 7 bases, with 15 bases separating them. The length of the CDR3 is 15 residues. Germline values: CDR1 MDHEN, CDR2 SYDVKM. For the CDR3, the DNA is TGTGCCAGCAGTGAGGCCACACGAACAAATTCACCCCTCCACTTT. It translates to CASSEATRTNSPLHF.

This chain links TRBV5-1 with TRBJ1-1; 7 nucleotides agree with TRBD1. Germline assignment: CDR1 SGHRS and CDR2 YFSETQ. The V segment lost 5 bases and the J segment 1 base; nucleotides outside the gene matches: 8. The CDR3 covers 15 residues. The CDR3, as DNA: TGCGCCAGCAGTTCCGACAGGGCACCGAACACTGAAGCTTTCTTT. It specifies CASSSDRAPNTEAFF.

This chain's CDR3 is CASSTDGPRGYGYTF. As DNA, the CDR3 is TGCGCCAGCAGCACCGACGGACCCAGGGGCTATGGCTACACCTTC. The chain has TRBV23-1 and TRBJ1-2; tentative D call: TRBD1 (6 bases). TRBV23-1 counts as an open reading frame of uncertain function. The CDR3 sequence is 15 residues long. The ends were cut back, 6 bases at V and 4 bases at J, with 18 bases in the middle.

This clone was detected once. The chain employs TRBV5-6 and TRBJ1-1, with D possibly TRBD1 on 5 matching bases. The CDR3 is 14 residues long. The V gene's germline CDR1 is SGHDT and CDR2 YYEEEE. V dropped 2 bases and J dropped 6 bases, with 14 bases sitting between them. The CDR3 protein is CASSLWGVDSEAFF. The CDR3 bases are TGTGCCAGCAGCTTATGGGGGGTCGATTCTGAAGCTTTCTTT. Looking up the rest from reference TRBV5-6 and TRBJ1-1 gives the full variable domain: DAGVTQSPTHLIKTRGQQVTLRCSPKSGHDTVSWYQQALGQGPQFIFQYYEEEERQRGNFPDRFSGHQFPNYSSELNVNALLLGDSALYLCASSLWGVDSEAFFGQGTRLTVV.

The chain recombines TRBV5-1 with TRBJ2-5; 8 nucleotides agree with TRBD1. The CDR3 sequence is 14 residues long. Trimming at V came to 0 bases and at J to 3 bases, leaving 1 base not matched to a gene. From germline, CDR1 is SGHRS and CDR2 YFSETQ. CDR3 nucleotide sequence: TGCGCCAGCAGCTTGGGACAGGGGAAAGAGACCCAGTACTTC. This translates into CASSLGQGKETQYF.

The gene calls are TRBV3-1 (or the pseudogene TRBV3-2) and TRBJ2-7, with D uncertain. CDR1 and CDR2 (germline): LGHDT, YNNKEL (reference sequence). The CDR3 runs 14 residues. V lost 3 bases, J lost 0 bases, and 9 bases lay in between. The CDR3 spells CASSQHGPSYEQYF. CDR3 sequence (DNA): TGTGCCAGCAGCCAGCACGGGCCCTCCTACGAGCAGTACTTC.

The gene calls are TRBV9 and TRBJ2-3; D not certain. Trimming removed 0 bases from V and 6 bases from J, with 8 bases in between. The CDR3 runs 13 residues. CDR1 is SGDLS, CDR2 YYNGEE, per germline. CDR3 sequence (DNA): TGTGCCAGCAGCGTAGATCGCTGGGATACGCAGTATTTT. It specifies CASSVDRWDTQYF.

This chain joins TRBV7-3 and TRBJ1-2; TRBD1 matches 7 bases. Trimming removed 5 bases from V and 2 bases from J; junction bases left unmatched: 11. This CDR3 comprises 16 residues. Germline lookup yields CDR1 SGHTA and CDR2 FQGTGA. CDR3: CASSPGTDLRNYGYTF. In DNA form, the CDR3 reads TGTGCCAGCAGCCCGGGGACAGATTTGAGGAACTATGGCTACACCTTC.

This chain links TRBV9 with TRBJ2-7, with unresolved D. The CDR3 length is 14 residues. Trimming took 4 bases from V and 7 from J, leaving 18 bases between them. Germline loops: CDR1 SGDLS, CDR2 YYNGEE. Written as DNA, the CDR3 is TGTGCCAGCAGCCCCTACAGCCTCCCAGGAGAGCAGTACTTC. This sequence encodes CASSPYSLPGEQYF.

In DNA, the CDR3 is TGTGCCAGCAGACAAGCCGGACTAGCGGGAGCAGATACGCAGTATTTT. Amino acid sequence: CASRQAGLAGADTQYF. V and J are TRBV5-4 and TRBJ2-3; 13 bases fit TRBD2. Germline-derived CDR1 and CDR2 are SGHNT and YYREEE (reference sequence). V lost 5 bases and J lost 4; bases outside the gene matches: 7. This CDR3 comprises 16 residues.

The rearrangement links TRBV5-1 to TRBJ1-4; 8 bases agree with TRBD1. Germline trimming cut 2 bases from V and 4 bases from J; bases unmatched to any gene: 1. The CDR3 is 14 residues long. CDR1 SGHRS and CDR2 YFSETQ come from the germline V gene. The chain's CDR3 is CASSFGQGNEKLFF. CDR3 DNA: TGCGCCAGCAGCTTCGGACAGGGTAATGAAAAACTGTTTTTT.

The rearrangement uses TRBV7-9 and TRBJ2-3; TRBD2 aligns across 11 bases. CDR3 size: 15 residues. CDR1 is SEHNR, CDR2 FQNEAQ, per germline (reference sequence). The V gene end was trimmed by 5 bases and the J gene end by 1 base; junction bases not matched to a gene: 2. CDR3 DNA: TGTGCCAGCAGCCAACTAGCGGGGGGCACAGATACGCAGTATTTT. Translating it yields CASSQLAGGTDTQYF.

The chain links TRBV18 to TRBJ2-7; no reliable D call. CDR3 length: 13 residues. The ends were cut back, 3 bases at V and 7 bases at J, with 13 bases in the middle. Germline CDR1 reads KGHSH; CDR2 reads LQKENI. CDR3 bases: TGTGCCAGCTCACCGCCTTCATCGTGGGAGCAGTACTTC. Translating it yields CASSPPSSWEQYF.

The chain employs TRBV2 and TRBJ2-7; 10 positions match TRBD1. Germline V gene sequence: CDR1 SNHLY, CDR2 FYNNEI. V gave up 5 bases and J gave up 1 base; unmatched junction bases: 14. This CDR3 region has 18 residues. CDR3 sequence reads: CASSHIGTGVGGSYEQYF. In nucleotides, the CDR3 is TGTGCCAGCAGTCACATTGGGACAGGGGTTGGTGGTTCCTACGAGCAGTACTTC.

The rearrangement links TRBV9 to TRBJ2-1; D gene uncertain. The CDR3 loop spans 14 amino acids. CDR1 SGDLS and CDR2 YYNGEE come from the germline V gene. With 4 bases removed from V and 9 bases from J, the gap between germline ends came to 17 bases. CDR3 sequence (DNA): TGTGCCAGCAGCCCCCGGCCGTATCTGGGTGAGCAGTTCTTC. The encoded protein is CASSPRPYLGEQFF.

The chain has TRBV4-1 and TRBJ2-1, with 7 bases aligning to TRBD2. J lost 0 bases, V lost 1 base, and 9 bases had no gene match. The germline V gene has CDR1 MGHRA and CDR2 YSYEKL. The CDR3 sequence is 18 residues long. CDR3 nucleotide sequence: TGCGCCAGCAGCCAAGTGGTCAGCGGGGAGAGCTCCTACAATGAGCAGTTCTTC. It codes for CASSQVVSGESSYNEQFF.

Only one count was recorded for this clone. The V call is TRBV18, the J call TRBJ1-4, with 7 bases matching TRBD1. Germline CDR1 reads KGHSH; CDR2 reads LQKENI. The CDR3 covers 13 residues. Unmatched junction bases numbered 3, after V lost 4 bases and J lost 7 bases. In DNA, the CDR3 is TGTGCCAGCTCACTCGGGACAGCTGAAAAACTGTTTTTT. It codes for CASSLGTAEKLFF.

The chain has TRBV4-1 and TRBJ2-1, with D tentatively TRBD2 (7 bases). Trimming shortened V by 2 bases and J by 2 bases, and 10 bases separated the two germline ends. The CDR3 is 15 amino acids. Germline V CDR1 and CDR2: MGHRA, YSYEKL. The DNA for the CDR3 is TGCGCCAGCAGCCAACCGGGGGGCGCCTACAATGAGCAGTTCTTC. It translates to CASSQPGGAYNEQFF.